This note documents a single T cell receptor (beta chain) sequence. Its antigen is not identified. The junction departs from germline at one end; a sequencing error may be responsible. Co-extracted RNA and DNA came from 20-30 mg of unsorted bulk tissue. The entry originates in a study of tumor-infiltrating lymphocytes in primary liver carcinoma. The overall study: Read depth, roughly 3.5 to 7.5 million productive TCRbeta reads, did not differ significantly between tissues.

General observations from the study: Tumor specimens were characterized by a significantly higher top-250-clone fraction than blood (p = 0.039). Less overlap was seen in tumor-adjacent and tumor-blood pairs than in tumor region pairs.

The CDR3 spans 13 residues. Germline CDR1 is ENHRY and CDR2 is SYGVKD. Using a constant-region primer together with ProtoScript II reverse transcriptase, TCR beta cDNA was made from about 490 ng of total RNA. Nested multiplex PCR, run for three rounds with slightly modified ARM-PCR, yielded TCR beta libraries. Amplification in the first two PCR rounds was performed using TRBV1-TRBV30 forward primers and a C-beta reverse primer for roughly 10 cycles each. Via MiXCR, TCRdb re-called the multiplex PCR reads, giving one row per CDR3 protein. The repertoire includes more than 70,000 distinct CDR3 sequences, approximately 62% of them detected once, and 26% sits in the top ten.

Sequencing was done on a sample of tumor-adjacent normal liver tissue. The sequence came from a man aged 35-49 years with primary liver carcinoma and hepatitis B virus infection. The V and J genes are TRBV10-3 and TRBJ2-5; possibly TRBD2 for D (5 bases). In DNA, the CDR3 is TGTGGCATCAGTGCCGACGGGGTTGAGACTCAGTACTTC. Protein product: CGISADGVETQYF.